This T cell receptor (beta chain) was retrieved from a study of spatial heterogeneity in lung cancer. As for the study in general: Alpha-chain sequences were consistently detected less often than beta-chain sequences. Overall study results and limits: Blood contained ubiquitous expanded tumor TCRs more at resection than at follow-up.

Trimming at V came to 5 bases and at J to 3 bases, leaving 4 bases not matched to a gene. Germline values: CDR1 SGHRS, CDR2 YFSETQ. The CDR3 sequence is 13 residues long. As for this clonotype: The antigen remains undetermined.

Time point indicated: sample taken at primary tumor resection. Extraction of whole RNA from tumor, nontumor lung or frozen PBMC preceded unsorted sequencing. TCRdb processed the 5' RACE reads anew with MiXCR; each CDR3 protein has one entry. The sample comprises some 40,000 distinct CDR3 sequences, 5% to 6.5% of which are singletons, and roughly 27% rests with the top ten. The specimen was PBMCs, collected at surgery. The receptor was isolated from a female donor with early-stage non-small cell lung cancer. The chain uses TRBV5-1 and TRBJ2-7; TRBD1 matches 8 bases. The CDR3 DNA sequence: TGCGCCAGCAGTTACGGGACAGGCTACGAGCAGTACTTC. This codes for CASSYGTGYEQYF.